A single sample gave rise to the 26 T cell receptor beta chains below, sequenced in a study of T-cell memory formation after mild COVID-19. Using its own MiXCR run on the 5' RACE reads, TCRdb lists one record per CDR3 protein. The table shows roughly 200,000 distinct CDR3 sequences, with more than 15% occurring only once. Sequenced material: PBMCs or a T cell subset sorted from them (not recorded which). The receptor source for this set is an adult woman who had mild COVID-19 (a few samples of this study predate the infection). Cell type and time point are not known.

The J gene is TRBJ2-2, the V gene TRBV5-1, with 12 bases lining up with TRBD2. This CDR3 has 15 residues. From germline, CDR1 is SGHRS and CDR2 YFSETQ. The V and J ends lost 5 bases and 3 bases, in that order; junction bases with no gene match: 2. The DNA for the CDR3 is TGCGCCAGCAGGACTAGCGGGGGATACACCGGGGAGCTGTTTTTT. Protein: CASRTSGGYTGELFF.

In this sample, this clonotype turned up a few times. The V gene is TRBV7-2, the J gene TRBJ2-4; the D gene is possibly TRBD2 (6 bases). Germline loops: CDR1 SGHTA, CDR2 FQGNSA. The length of the CDR3 is 15 residues. The V gene lost 4 bases and the J gene lost 0 bases, with 10 bases spanning the gap. The CDR3 coding sequence is TGTGCCAGCAGCTCGGGACTTCAAGCCAAAAACATTCAGTACTTC. Residues: CASSSGLQAKNIQYF.

This chain connects TRBV20-1 to TRBJ2-7; TRBD2 aligns across 10 bases. This CDR3 region has 14 residues. The J segment lost 0 bases and the V segment lost 3 bases, leaving 2 bases of the junction unmatched. Germline V CDR1 and CDR2: DFQATT, SNEGSKA (reference sequence). The CDR3 DNA is TGCAGTGCTAGGACTAGCGGGCGCTCCTACGAGCAGTACTTC. Protein product: CSARTSGRSYEQYF.

The CDR3 region has the DNA TGCGCCAGCAGCAGACAGGGGGCGGGAACTGAAGCTTTCTTT. It is translated as CASSRQGAGTEAFF. The genes are TRBV4-1 and TRBJ1-1, with 10 bases lining up with TRBD1. This CDR3 comprises 14 residues. V dropped 5 bases and J dropped 5; count of bases not matched to a gene: 5. Per germline, CDR1 MGHRA and CDR2 YSYEKL.

This clonotype was recorded a few times. CDR3 nucleotide sequence: TGTGCCACCAGCACCTGGACCACGACCACAGATACGCAGTATTTT. Its protein is CATSTWTTTTDTQYF. The rearrangement joins TRBV24-1 to TRBJ2-3; no clear D. This CDR3 is built from 15 residues. The germline V gene has CDR1 KGHDR and CDR2 SFDVKD. Deletions cut 7 bases from V and 2 bases from J, with 15 bases between.

Note on this clonotype: The junction shows a germline mismatch at one end, possibly a read error. V usage is TRBV5-1 and J usage is TRBJ2-7; 7 bases are a match to TRBD1. CDR1 and CDR2 from the germline V gene are SGHRS and YFSETQ. CDR3 size: 12 residues. The CDR3 region has the DNA TGCGCCAGCAGCTCGGGACAGTCGAGCGAAGTATTC. Translating gives CASSSGQSSEVF.

The chain joins TRBV7-9 to TRBJ1-3; TRBD1 agrees at 7 bases. Germline loops: CDR1 SEHNR, CDR2 FQNEAQ (reference sequence). The CDR3 extends over 15 amino acids. The junction had 6 bases not matched to a gene; V was cut back by 5 bases and J by 2 bases. CDR3 nucleotide sequence: TGTGCCAGCAGCCTCCTGACAGGGACTGGAAACACCATATATTTT. It specifies CASSLLTGTGNTIYF.

This clonotype showed up many times. The J gene is TRBJ2-7, the V gene TRBV3-1, with D perhaps TRBD1 (5 bases). CDR1 and CDR2 from the germline V gene are LGHDT and YNNKEL (reference sequence). V dropped 3 bases and J dropped 1 base, with 13 bases sitting between them. The CDR3 length is 15 residues. The CDR3 here is CASSHPQGRSYEQYF. The CDR3 region has the DNA TGTGCCAGCAGCCACCCCCAGGGTAGGTCCTACGAGCAGTACTTC.

The genes are TRBV12-3 or TRBV12-4 and TRBJ2-3; a possible D gene is TRBD2 (5 bases). This CDR3 is built from 16 residues. Trimming shortened V by 5 bases and J by 4 bases, and 19 bases separated the two germline ends. CDR3 protein: CASSPHERSMADTQYF. The CDR3 coding sequence is TGTGCCAGCAGTCCGCACGAGCGGAGTATGGCAGATACGCAGTATTTT.

This clonotype has only one observation. The rearrangement uses TRBV7-3 and TRBJ1-5; D is undetermined. V was shortened by 2 bases and J by 9 bases, with 17 bases between the two germline ends. This CDR3 region has 15 residues. Looked up from germline, CDR1 is SGHTA and CDR2 is FQGTGA. The CDR3 region has the DNA TGTGCCAGCAGCTTACCCCCCTTGCGCAATTGGCCCCAGCATTTT. Translated, it gives CASSLPPLRNWPQHF.

The J gene is TRBJ2-1, the V gene TRBV24-1, with D possibly being TRBD1 (6 bases). V lost 1 base, J lost 0 bases, and 9 bases lay in between. The CDR3 has 16 residues. CDR1 and CDR2 from the germline V gene are KGHDR and SFDVKD. The CDR3: CATSDFTGSSYNEQFF. The DNA for the CDR3 is TGTGCCACCAGTGATTTCACAGGGAGCTCCTACAATGAGCAGTTCTTC.

The chain is built from TRBV7-9 and TRBJ2-7; D not certain. The germline V gene has CDR1 SEHNR and CDR2 FQNEAQ (reference sequence). The CDR3 loop spans 14 amino acids. V shed 2 bases and J shed 1 base, with 9 bases lying between them. The CDR3 reads CASSLSKRSYEQYF. CDR3 bases: TGTGCCAGCAGCTTAAGTAAGAGGTCCTACGAGCAGTACTTC.

This clonotype has a handful of counts. The chain combines TRBV6-1 with TRBJ2-7; D call uncertain. Trimming removed 6 bases from V and 3 bases from J, with 15 bases in between. CDR1 is MNHNS and CDR2 is SASEGT in the germline V gene. The CDR3 is 14 amino acids. CDR3 sequence (DNA): TGTGCCAGCAGAGCATCCCGGGCCCGCTACGAGCAGTACTTC. The encoded protein is CASRASRARYEQYF.

This clonotype has at least ten counts. V usage is TRBV7-8 and J usage is TRBJ2-7; D perhaps matches TRBD1 (6 bases). CDR3 length: 15 residues. The germline V and J ends were trimmed by 3 bases and 4 bases, with 16 bases remaining between them. The germline gives CDR1 SGHVS, CDR2 FQNEAQ. The CDR3 DNA sequence: TGTGCCAGCAGCTTCCCCACGGCAGGGGAGTACGAGCAGTACTTC. Translation: CASSFPTAGEYEQYF. Using reference TRBV7-8 and TRBJ2-7 for the parts outside the CDR3, the full variable domain is GAGVSQSPRYKVAKRGQDVALRCDPISGHVSLFWYQQALGQGPEFLTYFQNEAQLDKSGLPSDRFFAERPEGSVSTLKIQRTQQEDSAVYLCASSFPTAGEYEQYFGPGTRLTVT.

This clonotype was seen a handful of times. V gene TRBV5-8 combines with J gene TRBJ2-5; D is perhaps TRBD2 (5 bases). V dropped 4 bases and J dropped 4 bases, with 17 bases sitting between them. CDR1 is SGHTS and CDR2 is YDEGEE in the germline V gene. The CDR3 totals 15 residues. CDR3 sequence reads: CASSKALVGRETQYF. The CDR3 DNA is TGTGCCAGCAGCAAGGCCCTCGTGGGGAGAGAGACCCAGTACTTC.

The chain is built from TRBV6-1 and TRBJ2-7; a weak D match, TRBD1 (6 bases). Germline V gene data show CDR1 as MNHNS and CDR2 as SASEGT. The length of the CDR3 is 20 residues. The ends were cut back, 2 bases at V and 0 bases at J, with 26 bases in the middle. This CDR3 reads CASSEKKTGFGFTSSYEQYF. The CDR3 DNA reads TGTGCCAGCAGTGAAAAAAAGACAGGCTTCGGATTTACAAGCTCCTACGAGCAGTACTTC.

The V and J genes are TRBV25-1 and TRBJ1-1; the D is unclear. V lost 1 base to trimming and J lost 6 bases, with 9 bases between them. CDR1 is MGHDK, CDR2 SYGVNS, per germline. The CDR3 runs 13 residues. CDR3 in amino acids: CASSEWAGPEAFF. CDR3 nucleotides: TGTGCCAGCAGTGAATGGGCCGGCCCTGAAGCTTTCTTT. The variable domain in full, with the rest retrieved from reference TRBV25-1 and TRBJ1-1, is EADIYQTPRYLVIGTGKKITLECSQTMGHDKMYWYQQDPGMELHLIHYSYGVNSTEKGDLSSESTVSRIRTEHFPLTLESARPSHTSQYLCASSEWAGPEAFFGQGTRLTVV.

This clonotype was counted a few times. V and J are TRBV5-6 and TRBJ1-1; no definite D call. From germline, CDR1 is SGHDT and CDR2 YYEEEE. V lost 5 bases and J lost 4, with 12 bases in between. The CDR3 is 13 amino acids. The CDR3 bases are TGTGCCAGCAGTCCCTCCGCCTTCACTGAAGCTTTCTTT. It is translated as CASSPSAFTEAFF.

This clonotype was found a few times. V gene TRBV29-1 combines with J gene TRBJ1-2, with D possibly TRBD1 on 5 matching bases. CDR1 is SQVTM and CDR2 is ANQGSEA in the germline V gene. V lost 2 bases, J lost 4 bases, and 11 bases lay in between. There are 13 residues in the CDR3. Here the CDR3 reads CSVERGGVYGYTF. CDR3 sequence (DNA): TGCAGCGTTGAAAGGGGAGGGGTCTATGGCTACACCTTC.

V gene TRBV28 combines with J gene TRBJ2-7; TRBD2 matches 11 bases. Germline lookup yields CDR1 MDHEN and CDR2 SYDVKM. The CDR3 is made up of 14 amino acids. V gave up 5 bases and J gave up 6 bases; unmatched junction bases: 6. CDR3 sequence: CASSPPTSGSEQYF. In DNA form, the CDR3 reads TGTGCCAGCAGTCCTCCTACTAGCGGGAGCGAGCAGTACTTC.

This chain links TRBV5-1 with TRBJ2-5, with D maybe TRBD2 (5 bases). V lost 7 bases, J lost 3 bases, and 16 bases lay in between. CDR3 length equals 14 residues. From germline, CDR1 is SGHRS and CDR2 YFSETQ. The chain's CDR3 is CASSRWGDEETQYF. The CDR3 DNA is TGCGCCAGCTCACGGTGGGGAGATGAAGAGACCCAGTACTTC.

In this sample, this clonotype turned up once. This chain uses TRBV30 with TRBJ2-1, with 12 nucleotides matching TRBD2. Germline V gene lookup returns CDR1 GTSNPN and CDR2 SVGIG (reference sequence). V was clipped by 4 bases and J by 4 bases; unmatched bases: 8. This CDR3 has 16 residues. The CDR3 DNA follows: TGTGCCTGGACTCTACGGCTAGCGGGGGGGTACAATGAGCAGTTCTTC. Amino acid sequence: CAWTLRLAGGYNEQFF. Together with reference TRBV30 and TRBJ2-1, the CDR3 gives the full variable domain: SQTIHQWPATLVQPVGSPLSLECTVEGTSNPNLYWYRQAAGRGLQLLFYSVGIGQISSEVPQNLSASRPQDRQFILSSKKLLLSDSGFYLCAWTLRLAGGYNEQFFGPGTRLTVL.

The V gene is TRBV19, the J gene TRBJ2-6, with D hard to call. Trimming pared 4 bases from V and 2 bases from J, leaving 9 bases between. Germline V CDR1 and CDR2: LNHDA, SQIVND (reference sequence). This CDR3 comprises 15 residues. The CDR3 DNA follows: TGTGCCAGTAGTACGAAGGGTACTGGGGCCAACGTCCTGACTTTC. It is translated as CASSTKGTGANVLTF.

Only a few counts were recorded for this clonotype. The V gene is TRBV5-1, the J gene TRBJ2-3; D remains ambiguous. The CDR3 is 18 residues long. Trimming shortened V by 0 bases and J by 1 base, and 18 bases separated the two germline ends. Germline values: CDR1 SGHRS, CDR2 YFSETQ. The CDR3 DNA reads as TGCGCCAGCAGCTTGGCCTTAAACTCGATCGAGGGCACAGATACGCAGTATTTT. The encoded protein is CASSLALNSIEGTDTQYF. Together with reference TRBV5-1 and TRBJ2-3, the CDR3 gives the full variable domain: KAGVTQTPRYLIKTRGQQVTLSCSPISGHRSVSWYQQTPGQGLQFLFEYFSETQRNKGNFPGRFSGRQFSNSRSEMNVSTLELGDSALYLCASSLALNSIEGTDTQYFGPGTRLTVL.

This clonotype came up a few times. The V and J genes are TRBV20-1 and TRBJ1-2, with D unresolved. Germline V gene data show CDR1 as DFQATT and CDR2 as SNEGSKA (reference sequence). Trimming removed 0 bases at V and 4 bases at J, with 9 bases between. CDR3 length equals 13 residues. The CDR3 sequence is CSARDPHGYGYTF. Here the CDR3 DNA reads TGCAGTGCTAGAGATCCACACGGCTATGGCTACACCTTC.

This clonotype was found a few times. The V gene is TRBV5-6, the J gene TRBJ2-2, with 11 bases aligning to TRBD2. Germline V lookup: CDR1 SGHDT, CDR2 YYEEEE. The CDR3 totals 16 residues. V trimming: 1 base; J trimming: 3 bases; junction bases outside the gene matches: 2. CDR3 DNA sequence: TGTGCCAGCAGCTTGCTAGCGGGAGGCGACACCGGGGAGCTGTTTTTT. This encodes CASSLLAGGDTGELFF.